This T cell receptor (beta chain) comes out of a study of patients and donors after allogeneic stem cell transplantation. TCRdb reprocessed the RT-PCR reads via MiXCR and lists one record per CDR3 protein. The sample has about a million distinct CDR3 sequences, over 15% seen once. This CDR3 spans 15 amino acids. CDR1 and CDR2 from the germline V gene are MNHEY and SVGAGI. V lost 4 bases to trimming and J lost 5 bases, with 17 bases between them. The origin of this receptor is a human donor who was either an allogeneic HSCT recipient or a stem cell or donor lymphocyte infusion donor (not recorded which). It is not recorded whose cells these are; they may come from a transplant donor. The chain links TRBV6-5 to TRBJ2-5; D is perhaps TRBD1 or TRBD2 (5 bases each). The sequenced sample was blood, either unsorted or a sorted T cell fraction (not recorded which). CDR3 amino acids: CASSLAGTLGETQYF. The CDR3 bases are TGTGCCAGCAGTTTAGCCGGGACCTTGGGGGAGACCCAGTACTTC.